A selection of T cell receptor beta chains follows, all from one sample in a study of CD8+ T cells in alopecia areata. TCRdb's table, derived via immunoSEQ multiplex PCR, lists solely in-frame clones and lacks some. The table includes about 130,000 clones, about 60% detected once. The sample consisted of CD4+ T cells sorted from blood, taken at week 0. The receptors come from a human donor with alopecia areata. The CDR3 runs from the conserved cysteine through the conserved F or W. Fields, in order: CDR3 protein, CDR3 DNA, D gene, clone size, J gene, V gene. The D gene is left open where the match is weak. Rows give clone size only sometimes, using once, few, many, or a class for an expanded clone.

CDR3aa: CASSLSTSYNEQFF
CDR3nt: TGTGCCAGCAGCTTAAGTACTAGCTACAATGAGCAGTTCTTC
d_gene: NA
abundance: NA
j_gene: TRBJ2-1
v_gene: TRBV7-9

CDR3aa: CASKLGTDTQYF
CDR3nt: TGTGCCAGCAAACTCGGCACAGATACGCAGTATTTT
d_gene: NA
abundance: few
j_gene: TRBJ2-3
v_gene: TRBV6-1

CDR3aa: CASSGAAGLRYGYTF
CDR3nt: TGTGCCAGCAGCGGAGCAGCGGGGCTCCGATATGGCTACACCTTC
d_gene: NA
abundance: NA
j_gene: TRBJ1-2
v_gene: TRBV9

CDR3aa: CASSTGGRETQYF
CDR3nt: TGTGCCAGCAGCACAGGGGGTCGAGAGACCCAGTACTTC
d_gene: TRBD1
abundance: NA
j_gene: TRBJ2-5
v_gene: TRBV7-9

CDR3aa: CASSLNLRETQYF
CDR3nt: TGTGCCAGCAGCTTAAACCTGCGGGAGACCCAGTACTTC
d_gene: NA
abundance: once
j_gene: TRBJ2-5
v_gene: TRBV7-2

CDR3aa: CSAGPTGEQYF
CDR3nt: TGCAGCGCCGGCCCCACCGGCGAGCAGTACTTC
d_gene: NA
abundance: few
j_gene: TRBJ2-7
v_gene: TRBV29-1

CDR3aa: CASSQDGTGGDLSYGYTF
CDR3nt: TGCGCCAGCAGCCAAGACGGGACAGGGGGCGACCTTAGCTATGGCTACACCTTC
d_gene: TRBD1
abundance: NA
j_gene: TRBJ1-2
v_gene: TRBV4-3

CDR3aa: CASSLMRGNTGELFF
CDR3nt: TGCGCCAGCAGCTTGATGCGGGGGAACACCGGGGAGCTGTTTTTT
d_gene: NA
abundance: few
j_gene: TRBJ2-2
v_gene: TRBV5-1

CDR3aa: CASSLDPGGANTGELFF
CDR3nt: TGTGCCAGCAGCTTAGACCCGGGGGGCGCGAACACCGGGGAGCTGTTTTTT
d_gene: NA
abundance: NA
j_gene: TRBJ2-2
v_gene: TRBV7-8

CDR3aa: CASRQTTNYGYTF
CDR3nt: TGTGCCAGCAGGCAGACAACCAACTATGGCTACACCTTC
d_gene: NA
abundance: few
j_gene: TRBJ1-2
v_gene: TRBV6-5

CDR3aa: CASSLEGRVNQPQHF
CDR3nt: TGTGCCAGCAGCTTGGAAGGGAGGGTTAATCAGCCCCAGCATTTT
d_gene: NA
abundance: NA
j_gene: TRBJ1-5
v_gene: TRBV5-8

CDR3aa: CASSLWGYWGNQPQHF
CDR3nt: TGTGCCAGCAGTTTATGGGGTTATTGGGGCAATCAGCCCCAGCATTTT
d_gene: NA
abundance: NA
j_gene: TRBJ1-5
v_gene: TRBV28

CDR3aa: CASSQDGHSNQPQHF
CDR3nt: TGTGCCAGCAGCCAAGATGGACATAGCAATCAGCCCCAGCATTTT
d_gene: NA
abundance: few
j_gene: TRBJ1-5
v_gene: TRBV4-2